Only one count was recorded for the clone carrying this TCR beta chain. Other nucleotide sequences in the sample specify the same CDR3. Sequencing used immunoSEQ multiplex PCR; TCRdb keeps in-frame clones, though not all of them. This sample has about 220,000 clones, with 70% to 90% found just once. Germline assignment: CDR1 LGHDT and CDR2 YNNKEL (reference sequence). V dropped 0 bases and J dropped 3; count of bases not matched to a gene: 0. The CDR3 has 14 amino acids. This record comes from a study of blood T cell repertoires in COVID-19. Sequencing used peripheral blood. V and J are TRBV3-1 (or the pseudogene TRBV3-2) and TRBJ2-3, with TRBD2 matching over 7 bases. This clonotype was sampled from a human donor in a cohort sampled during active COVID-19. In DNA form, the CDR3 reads TGTGCCAGCAGCCAAGATAGCGGGACAGATACGCAGTATTTT. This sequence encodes CASSQDSGTDTQYF.